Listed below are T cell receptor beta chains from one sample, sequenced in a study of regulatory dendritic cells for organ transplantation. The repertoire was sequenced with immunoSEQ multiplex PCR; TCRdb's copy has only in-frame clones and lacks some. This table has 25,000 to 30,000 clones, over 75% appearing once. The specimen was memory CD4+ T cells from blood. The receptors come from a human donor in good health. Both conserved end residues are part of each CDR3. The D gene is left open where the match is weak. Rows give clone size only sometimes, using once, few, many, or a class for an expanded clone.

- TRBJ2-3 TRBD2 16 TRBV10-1 TGCGCCAGCAGTGATATCGGGACTAGCGGCACAGATACGCAGTATTTT CASSDIGTSGTDTQYF
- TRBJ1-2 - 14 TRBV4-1 TGCGCCAGCAGCCAAGTGTTTCCGGGTTACGGCTACACCTTC CASSQVFPGYGYTF
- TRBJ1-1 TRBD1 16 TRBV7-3 TGTGCCAGCAGCTTAACCTCTCCCGCAGGGGGCACTGAAGCTTTCTTT CASSLTSPAGGTEAFF
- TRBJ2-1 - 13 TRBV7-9 TGTGCCAGCAGCTTTACGCGGGACAATGAGCAGTTCTTC CASSFTRDNEQFF
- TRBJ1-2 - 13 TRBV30 TGTGCCTGGAGTGTAAGGGGGGCCTATGGCTACACCTTC CAWSVRGAYGYTF
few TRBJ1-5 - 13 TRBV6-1 TGTGCCAGCAGTGGGGAACAGGGTCGGCCCCAGCATTTT CASSGEQGRPQHF
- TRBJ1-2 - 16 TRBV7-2 TGTGCCAGCAGCCCTAGACACCTCCGAGCTAACTATGGCTACACCTTC CASSPRHLRANYGYTF
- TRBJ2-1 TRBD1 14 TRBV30 TGTGCCTGGAGTGCCGGGACAGGCGATCTCGAGCAGTTCTTC CAWSAGTGDLEQFF
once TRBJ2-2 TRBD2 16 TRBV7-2 TGTGCCAGCAGCCTTCACAGACTGGGGGGGACCGGGGAGCTGTTTTTT CASSLHRLGGTGELFF
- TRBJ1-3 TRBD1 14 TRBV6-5 TGTGCCAGCAGTCCATTGGACAGGGGAGACACCATATATTTT CASSPLDRGDTIYF
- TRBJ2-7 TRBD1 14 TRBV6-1 TGTGCCAGCAGTGGGGGACAGGTTATCTACGAGCAGTACTTC CASSGGQVIYEQYF
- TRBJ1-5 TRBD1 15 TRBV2 TGTGCCAGCAGTAGGACAGGGACTCAAAATCAGCCCCAGCATTTT CASSRTGTQNQPQHF
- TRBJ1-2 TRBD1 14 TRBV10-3 TGTGCCATCAGTGACTACAGGGGAGACTATGGCTACACCTTC CAISDYRGDYGYTF